This TCR beta chain was retrieved from a study of blood T cell repertoires in COVID-19. Overall study context: The analysed material was cDNA or gDNA that came from T cells, B-cell-depleted T cells, or PBMCs.

Each recovered donor of Cohort 3 presented with two negative PCRs, clearance, or symptom resolution. The germline V gene encodes CDR1 SGDLS and CDR2 YYNGEE. The CDR3 is made up of 15 amino acids. The V gene lost 4 bases and the J gene lost 8 bases, with 16 bases spanning the gap. Authors' analysis steps: Estimates of nucleated cell counts were drawn from the amplification of reference gene primers. Produced via immunoSEQ multiplex PCR; TCRdb's table is partial and in-frame only. D and trimming come from the DNA, and the V and J calls and clone size come from that table. The sample records a few hundred thousand clones, 70% to 90% being singletons.

The sequencing sample was made of PBMCs or T cells enriched from blood (not recorded which). This clonotype was obtained from a woman aged 18-29 years who had recovered from COVID-19. The chain links TRBV9 to TRBJ1-6, with D tentatively TRBD1 (5 bases). The CDR3 DNA reads TGTGCCAGCAGCCCAAACCACAGGAGTGATTCACCCCTCCACTTT. It encodes CASSPNHRSDSPLHF.